The entry below describes one T cell receptor beta chain. Its antigen remains unknown. This sample is drawn from a study of cytomegalovirus exposure and HLA in healthy donors. The study's findings and limits: In an earlier analysis, about 87% or about 30%: the productive usage of most TCR beta V segments. TCR beta sequences numbering around 15,000 were associated with HLA alleles at 0.05 false discovery rate in a later analysis.

The V gene's germline CDR1 is MNHNY and CDR2 SVGAGI (reference sequence). This CDR3 is built from 15 residues. Trimming cost V 7 bases and J 5 bases; bases outside gene matches: 13. The PCR made use of 60 Vbeta and 13 Jbeta primers. Sequencing was performed with immunoSEQ multiplex PCR; in TCRdb, only in-frame clones are kept and a portion is missing. The sample totals 190,000 or so clones. The sequence came from a boy between 5 and 17 years old in good health and CMV-seronegative. The V gene is TRBV6-6, the J gene TRBJ1-2; 7 nucleotides agree with TRBD1. Material for sequencing was PBMCs. CDR3 coding DNA: TGTGCCAGCACCCGCACCCGGGACAGTGAGTATGGCTACACCTTC. Its translation: CASTRTRDSEYGYTF.